The clone carrying this T cell receptor (beta chain) came up a few times. Its antigen is unknown. The entry originates in a study of T-cell reconstitution after alpha-beta-depleted transplantation in children. Points from the study as a whole: Reportedly, roughly two months post-transplant, alpha-beta T cells arose from several hundred expanded graft clones. High day-60 TCRbeta diversity in some patients came from surviving recipient T cells and thymic progenitors. At the one-year point after transplant, T-cell counts and TCRbeta diversity were found to come mostly from T cells that had been newly produced.

The germline V gene encodes CDR1 LNHDA and CDR2 SQIVND (reference sequence). This CDR3 contains 12 residues. V was trimmed by 7 bases and J by 10 bases, leaving 14 bases between them. Preparation of the TCRbeta library used unique molecular identifiers. TCRdb itself ran the PCR reads through MiXCR, one entry per CDR3 protein. This sample has hundreds of thousands of distinct CDR3 sequences, with 15% to 20% found just once. This material consisted of PBMCs, mostly from graft donor cells, taken 360 days after TCRalphabeta/CD19-depleted stem cell transplant. The V and J genes are TRBV19 and TRBJ2-1; D possibly uses TRBD1 or TRBD2 (5 bases each). The sequence was collected from a boy in the first two years of life who had a stem cell transplant for Wiskott-Aldrich syndrome, so the T cells may come from the graft donor. The CDR3, as DNA: TGTGCCAGTACTAGGACTCCAGGGGAGCAGTTCTTC. Its protein is CASTRTPGEQFF.